The 14 T cell receptor beta chains below come from one sample, sequenced in a study of T cells after posttransplantation cyclophosphamide. Clones were read by immunoSEQ multiplex PCR, and TCRdb kept only the in-frame ones, dropping some. The sample holds about 21,000 clones, approximately 98% seen once. The sample taken for sequencing was naive CD8+ T cells sorted from PBMCs. The origin of the receptors is a man between 40 and 49 years old in good health, CMV-negative, and a related stem cell transplant donor.

The rearrangement uses TRBV5-6 and TRBJ2-3; 7 bases map to TRBD2. The CDR3 totals 16 residues. CDR1 is SGHDT and CDR2 is YYEEEE in the germline V gene. Trimming cost V 1 base and J 1 base; bases outside gene matches: 6. The CDR3 protein is CASSLSRGGGTDTQYF. The CDR3 nucleotides are TGTGCCAGCAGCTTGTCGAGGGGAGGGGGCACAGATACGCAGTATTTT. The full variable domain, completed using reference TRBV5-6 and TRBJ2-3, is DAGVTQSPTHLIKTRGQQVTLRCSPKSGHDTVSWYQQALGQGPQFIFQYYEEEERQRGNFPDRFSGHQFPNYSSELNVNALLLGDSALYLCASSLSRGGGTDTQYFGPGTRLTVL.

This chain uses TRBV7-9 with TRBJ1-2; D is uncertain. V dropped 3 bases and J dropped 8 bases, with 13 bases sitting between them. The germline gives CDR1 SEHNR, CDR2 FQNEAQ (reference sequence). This CDR3 comprises 13 residues. CDR3 sequence reads: CASSLGGLGGYTF. The CDR3 nucleotides read TGTGCCAGCAGCTTGGGAGGGCTAGGAGGCTACACCTTC.

V gene TRBV19 combines with J gene TRBJ2-1; D remains unclear. The germline CDR1 and CDR2 sequences are LNHDA and SQIVND (reference sequence). Trimming stripped 2 bases from V and 7 bases from J, with 6 bases between. The CDR3 totals 12 residues. The CDR3 sequence is CASSISVNEQFF. The CDR3 DNA sequence: TGTGCCAGTAGTATATCGGTTAATGAGCAGTTCTTC.

This chain connects TRBV29-1 to TRBJ2-1; TRBD1 aligns across 7 bases. The germline V gene encodes CDR1 SQVTM and CDR2 ANQGSEA. The CDR3 sequence is 13 residues long. With V trimmed by 6 bases and J by 6 bases, 8 bases remained unmatched. The DNA of the CDR3 is TGCAGCGTGGCACAGGGGTTATTCAATGAGCAGTTCTTC. Protein sequence: CSVAQGLFNEQFF.

The chain carries TRBV28 and TRBJ1-2, with 7 bases lining up with TRBD1. V shed 3 bases, J shed 3 bases, and the junction held 4 bases outside the gene matches. The CDR3 extends over 14 amino acids. Germline V gene data show CDR1 as MDHEN and CDR2 as SYDVKM. CDR3 nucleotide sequence: TGTGCCAGCAGTTTGGGACAGACATACTATGGCTACACCTTC. Translated, it gives CASSLGQTYYGYTF.

The chain links TRBV9 to TRBJ2-5, with 10 nucleotides matching TRBD1. The end of the DNA fits TRBJ2-7 better, so the J call may be wrong. CDR1 and CDR2 (germline): SGDLS, YYNGEE. The length of the CDR3 is 15 residues. CDR3 region: CASSPRGTGAYEQYF. DNA of the CDR3: TGTGCCAGCAGCCCGAGGGGGACAGGGGCTTACGAGCAGTACTTC.

In its sample, this clone was seen once. The CDR3 DNA is TGTGCCAGCAGAGCTCGACAGACCAGCTCCTACGAGCAGTACTTC. Protein: CASRARQTSSYEQYF. The chain carries TRBV28 and TRBJ2-7; perhaps TRBD1 as D (5 bases). CDR1 is MDHEN and CDR2 is SYDVKM in the germline V gene. V lost 6 bases and J lost 0, with 15 bases in between. The CDR3 is 15 amino acids.

The rearrangement joins TRBV2 to TRBJ2-3; 8 nucleotides match TRBD2. Germline V gives CDR1 SNHLY, CDR2 FYNNEI. This CDR3 spans 12 amino acids. The junction had 3 bases not matched to a gene; V was cut back by 9 bases and J by 4 bases. The CDR3 coding sequence is TGTGCCAGAATACTAGCGGCAGATACGCAGTATTTT. Its translation: CARILAADTQYF.

The genes are TRBV7-9 and TRBJ2-1; 13 bases align to TRBD2. This CDR3 contains 15 residues. Per germline, CDR1 SEHNR and CDR2 FQNEAQ (reference sequence). The junction had 1 base not matched to a gene; V was cut back by 5 bases and J by 3 bases. DNA for the CDR3: TGTGCCAGCAGCCGGACTAGCGGGAGCTACAATGAGCAGTTCTTC. It translates to CASSRTSGSYNEQFF.

The chain combines TRBV6-6 with TRBJ1-1, with D possibly being TRBD1 (5 bases). From germline, CDR1 is MNHNY and CDR2 SVGAGI (reference sequence). Deletions cut 5 bases from V and 1 base from J, with 17 bases between. The CDR3 is 16 residues long. The CDR3 region has the DNA TGTGCCAGCAGTCAACCACCGGGGCGGGAGAACACTGAAGCTTTCTTT. Protein: CASSQPPGRENTEAFF.

The rearrangement links TRBV19 to TRBJ1-5; D is possibly TRBD1 (6 bases). This CDR3 contains 13 residues. Germline V gene sequence: CDR1 LNHDA, CDR2 SQIVND (reference sequence). V lost 4 bases to trimming and J lost 7 bases, with 11 bases between them. In DNA, the CDR3 is TGTGCCAGTAGTAAGGGGGAATTGCAGCCCCAGCATTTT. Amino acid sequence: CASSKGELQPQHF.

The J gene is TRBJ1-2, the V gene TRBV7-8; 7 bases agree with TRBD1. V was pared by 5 bases and J by 4 bases, with 10 bases of the junction left unmatched. Looked up from germline, CDR1 is SGHVS and CDR2 is FQNEAQ. This CDR3 contains 15 residues. CDR3 DNA sequence: TGTGCCAGCAGCCCGAGGACAGGACATATCTATGGCTACACCTTC. This gives the protein CASSPRTGHIYGYTF.

The rearrangement uses TRBV4-1 and TRBJ2-1, with 15 bases matching TRBD2. Trimming cost V 0 bases and J 7 bases; bases outside gene matches: 4. Germline CDR1 reads MGHRA; CDR2 reads YSYEKL. This CDR3 spans 17 amino acids. This CDR3 is CASSQEGLAGGDNEQFF. CDR3 sequence (DNA): TGCGCCAGCAGCCAAGAGGGACTAGCGGGAGGCGATAATGAGCAGTTCTTC.

This sequence joins TRBV11-2 and TRBJ1-5, with no clear D. This CDR3 is built from 15 residues. Germline V gene sequence: CDR1 SGHAT, CDR2 FQNNGV. With 0 bases removed from V and 7 bases from J, the gap between germline ends came to 13 bases. The CDR3 DNA is TGTGCCAGCAGCTTAGATCTCAGTCGGGGACAGCCCCAGCATTTT. Protein product: CASSLDLSRGQPQHF.